The clone carrying this T cell receptor beta chain was counted only a few times. The data stem from a study of human T cells and chemical hapten exposure. The overall study: TCR yields differed between samples (mainly from small differences in pooled library volume).

Trimming at V came to 5 bases and at J to 2 bases, leaving 4 bases not matched to a gene. The CDR3 has 15 amino acids. Germline CDR1 is MNHEY and CDR2 is SVGEGT. The authors' processing: A per-sample median of 95,638 TCRs was observed, with a range of roughly 20,000 to 690,600. TCRdb re-called the 5' RACE reads through MiXCR, storing one row per CDR3 protein. The V and J calls were not made by the authors but by TCRdb's processing. The data contain roughly 81,000 distinct CDR3 sequences, 15% to 20% of them singletons. Total RNA was isolated from unfractionated whole blood. The rearrangement uses TRBV6-2 or TRBV6-3 and TRBJ2-1; 9 bases line up with TRBD2. The TCR was taken from a female donor in good health. CDR3 sequence (DNA): TGTGCCAGCAGTCCCGGGACTAGCCCCTACAATGAGCAGTTCTTC. Its protein product is CASSPGTSPYNEQFF.